There are many counts of the clone carrying this TCR beta chain. Its antigen is not identified. Around 120 mL of blood, on average, came from one heparinised draw per donor. Isolation of CD4+ naive, central memory, regulatory and stem cell-like memory cells was achieved by sorting via CD45RO/CCR7/CD25/CD127/CD95/CD27. Germline CDR1 reads SGHTA; CDR2 reads FQGNSA. V shed 3 bases, J shed 6 bases, and the junction held 6 bases outside the gene matches. The CDR3 spans 14 residues. TCRB transcripts that were expressed got sequenced, as all of the isolated RNA had been reverse transcribed. TCRdb's copy holds only in-frame clones and misses some; the assay was immunoSEQ multiplex PCR. Of roughly 300,000 clones in the sample, less than 9.5% are singletons; the top ten hold 0.44%. The data stem from a study of beta chain features in type 1 diabetes. The study's findings and limits: The naive, central memory and Treg TCRB repertoires showed an apparent similarity that was greater among patients than among healthy donors.

Sequenced material: central memory CD4+ T cells from blood. The chain links TRBV7-2 to TRBJ2-3; TRBD1 agrees at 7 bases. The clonotype comes from a woman aged 18-29 years in good health. CDR3 sequence reads: CASSFKGARDTQYF. The CDR3 DNA reads as TGTGCCAGCAGCTTTAAGGGGGCTAGGGATACGCAGTATTTT.